This T cell receptor (beta chain) is drawn from a study of blood T cells in healthy people across ages. Germline CDR1 KGHDR, CDR2 SFDVKD. The CDR3 runs 14 residues. The V gene lost 4 bases and the J gene lost 4 bases, with 10 bases spanning the gap. Then a second PCR, running about 6 to 12 cycles, was carried out with a sample-barcoded 5' primer and a J-beta primer mix. A single record per CDR3 protein comes from TCRdb applying MiXCR to the 5' RACE reads. This table holds about 1.4 million distinct CDR3 sequences, approximately 59% found once. The gene calls are TRBV24-1 and TRBJ1-5, with unresolved D. This receptor was obtained from a man younger than 35 in good health. Source material: blood. CDR3 protein: CATSDPGDNQPQHF. The CDR3 coding sequence is TGTGCCACCAGTGACCCAGGAGATAATCAGCCCCAGCATTTT.